The 30 T cell receptor beta chains given below trace back to one sample, sequenced in a study of T cells after posttransplantation cyclophosphamide. Assay used: immunoSEQ multiplex PCR; TCRdb lists only in-frame clones, some missing. Of about 15,000 clones listed, 76% are singletons. Source material: memory CD4+ T cells sorted from PBMCs. The origin of the receptors is a man in his forties or fifties.

The chain has TRBV5-1 and TRBJ1-3; the D gene is possibly TRBD1 (6 bases). V was trimmed by 5 bases and J by 8 bases, leaving 17 bases between them. This CDR3 region has 14 residues. CDR1 is SGHRS and CDR2 is YFSETQ in the germline V gene. CDR3 sequence: CASRNLQGGDTIYF. The CDR3 DNA follows: TGCGCCAGCAGAAACTTACAGGGCGGAGACACCATATATTTT.

The V gene is TRBV28, the J gene TRBJ1-2, with D perhaps matching TRBD1 (6 bases). V lost 6 bases, J lost 5 bases, and 25 bases lay in between. The CDR3 is 17 amino acids. From germline, CDR1 is MDHEN and CDR2 SYDVKM. CDR3 nucleotides: TGTGCCAGCAGGTCGGCCCCGGGGGGGTCGGGGGCGTATGGCTACACCTTC. It yields the protein CASRSAPGGSGAYGYTF.

The V call is TRBV4-1, the J call TRBJ2-7; no clear D. V shed 0 bases and J shed 0 bases, with 9 bases lying between them. The CDR3 has 15 residues. CDR1 and CDR2 from the germline V gene are MGHRA and YSYEKL. CDR3 sequence reads: CASSQDITASYEQYF. As DNA, the CDR3 is TGCGCCAGCAGCCAAGATATAACAGCCTCCTACGAGCAGTACTTC.

This chain connects TRBV5-4 to TRBJ2-3; the D is unclear. Germline CDR1 SGHNT, CDR2 YYREEE (reference sequence). V was pared by 4 bases and J by 0 bases, with 3 bases between. The CDR3 spans 12 residues. CDR3 DNA sequence: TGTGCCAGCAGCCTTAGCACAGATACGCAGTATTTT. This codes for CASSLSTDTQYF. The full variable domain, with the rest looked up from reference TRBV5-4 and TRBJ2-3, is ETGVTQSPTHLIKTRGQQVTLRCSSQSGHNTVSWYQQALGQGPQFIFQYYREEENGRGNFPPRFSGLQFPNYSSELNVNALELDDSALYLCASSLSTDTQYFGPGTRLTVL.

This clone was recorded only once. This chain links TRBV9 with TRBJ1-2; perhaps TRBD1 as D (6 bases). CDR1 and CDR2 from the germline V gene are SGDLS and YYNGEE. The V end was cut by 5 bases, the J end by 4 bases, with 12 bases between. CDR3 length equals 13 residues. CDR3 residues: CASRTTGTYGYTF. The DNA for the CDR3 is TGTGCCAGCAGAACGACAGGTACCTATGGCTACACCTTC.

The CDR3 reads CASRLAGGGTDTQYF. Here the CDR3 DNA reads TGTGCCAGCAGGTTGGCGGGAGGCGGCACAGATACGCAGTATTTT. This chain joins TRBV7-9 and TRBJ2-3; 8 bases match TRBD2. Losses at the gene ends were 6 bases for V and 1 base for J; bases not matched to a gene: 6. Germline loops: CDR1 SEHNR, CDR2 FQNEAQ (reference sequence). This CDR3 comprises 15 residues.

The CDR3 DNA is TGTGCCAGCAGCTTGGCAGGGGAGATCAGAGAGACCCAGTACTTC. Translating gives CASSLAGEIRETQYF. The chain carries TRBV5-4 and TRBJ2-5, with D tentatively TRBD1 (6 bases). Germline values: CDR1 SGHNT, CDR2 YYREEE (reference sequence). This CDR3 has 15 residues. V dropped 0 bases and J dropped 4 bases, with 13 bases sitting between them.

This clone was seen a single time. The J gene is TRBJ1-2, the V gene TRBV16; 10 nucleotides agree with TRBD1. V lost 0 bases and J lost 9; bases outside the gene matches: 7. The CDR3 covers 15 residues. From germline, CDR1 is KGHSY and CDR2 FQNENV. The CDR3 region is CASSQSPRQGASYTF. The CDR3 DNA reads as TGTGCCAGCAGCCAATCTCCTAGACAGGGGGCGAGCTACACCTTC.

In this sample, this clone turned up a few times. The CDR3: CASSESGRPGNTIYF. The CDR3 coding sequence is TGTGCCAGCAGTGAATCAGGCAGACCTGGAAACACCATATATTTT. This sequence joins TRBV6-1 and TRBJ1-3, with D unresolved. Germline values: CDR1 MNHNS, CDR2 SASEGT. The V gene lost 2 bases and the J gene lost 2 bases, with 10 bases spanning the gap. The CDR3 extends over 15 amino acids.

The chain employs TRBV5-1 and TRBJ2-1; maybe TRBD2 (7 bases). Germline V gene sequence: CDR1 SGHRS, CDR2 YFSETQ. The CDR3 is 14 residues long. V lost 4 bases to trimming and J lost 7 bases, with 15 bases between them. The CDR3 bases are TGCGCCAGCAGCAGGGGGGGGGCATCGAATGAGCAGTTCTTC. Translated, it gives CASSRGGASNEQFF.

This clone was recorded a few times. This chain links TRBV7-9 with TRBJ2-3, with 9 positions matching TRBD1. The CDR3 runs to 17 residues. The V gene end was trimmed by 4 bases and the J gene end by 6 bases; junction bases not matched to a gene: 14. The germline V gene encodes CDR1 SEHNR and CDR2 FQNEAQ (reference sequence). The CDR3 loop is CASSSGQGTPFDDTQYF. The CDR3 coding sequence is TGTGCCAGCAGCTCAGGACAGGGGACCCCTTTTGACGATACGCAGTATTTT.

This clone was counted between two and nine times. V usage is TRBV11-3 and J usage is TRBJ2-7; D remains ambiguous. V lost 5 bases to trimming and J lost 2 bases, with 7 bases between them. Germline values: CDR1 SGHNT, CDR2 YENEEA. This CDR3 comprises 12 residues. The CDR3 DNA follows: TGTGCCAGCAGCCGTACTACCTACGAGCAGTACTTC. This codes for CASSRTTYEQYF.

This clone came up a few times. The gene calls are TRBV5-1 and TRBJ1-1; D gene unclear. V was pared by 4 bases and J by 2 bases, with 9 bases between. The V gene's germline CDR1 is SGHRS and CDR2 YFSETQ. The CDR3 length is 13 residues. The CDR3 nucleotides are TGCGCCAGCAGCGGTTTGGCCAACACTGAAGCTTTCTTT. Residues: CASSGLANTEAFF. The full variable domain, with the rest looked up from reference TRBV5-1 and TRBJ1-1, is KAGVTQTPRYLIKTRGQQVTLSCSPISGHRSVSWYQQTPGQGLQFLFEYFSETQRNKGNFPGRFSGRQFSNSRSEMNVSTLELGDSALYLCASSGLANTEAFFGQGTRLTVV.

V is TRBV6-1 and J is TRBJ1-1, with D possibly matching TRBD1 (5 bases). V was shortened by 6 bases and J by 5 bases, with 13 bases between the two germline ends. The CDR3 has 13 residues. Germline V CDR1 and CDR2: MNHNS, SASEGT. The CDR3 protein is CASRLGGRTEAFF. Here the CDR3 DNA reads TGTGCCAGCAGGCTGGGGGGAAGGACTGAAGCTTTCTTT.

CDR3 amino acids: CASSAIGTASGELFF. CDR3 DNA sequence: TGTGCCAGCAGTGCGATCGGGACAGCCTCCGGGGAGCTGTTTTTT. The chain employs TRBV27 and TRBJ2-2; 7 bases agree with TRBD1. The CDR3 loop spans 15 amino acids. Per germline, CDR1 MNHEY and CDR2 SMNVEV (reference sequence). The V and J ends lost 5 bases and 6 bases, in that order; junction bases with no gene match: 9.

A few counts support this clone. The chain is built from TRBV7-6 and TRBJ2-7; 7 bases map to TRBD2. The CDR3 length is 16 residues. V lost 1 base and J lost 8; bases outside the gene matches: 14. Germline V lookup: CDR1 SGHVS, CDR2 FNYEAQ. CDR3 nucleotide sequence: TGTGCCAGCAGCTTAGGTTTGCGGGAGCCCGCGGGACAGCAGTACTTC. It specifies CASSLGLREPAGQQYF.

The sample holds a few counts of this clone. The genes are TRBV2 and TRBJ1-2, with D unclear. This CDR3 comprises 12 residues. Germline V gene sequence: CDR1 SNHLY, CDR2 FYNNEI. V lost 3 bases, J lost 4 bases, and 6 bases lay in between. In nucleotides, the CDR3 is TGTGCCAGCAGTGACACTTTCTATGGCTACACCTTC. Protein sequence: CASSDTFYGYTF. The full variable domain, with the rest looked up from reference TRBV2 and TRBJ1-2, is EPEVTQTPSHQVTQMGQEVILRCVPISNHLYFYWYRQILGQKVEFLVSFYNNEISEKSEIFDDQFSVERPDGSNFTLKIRSTKLEDSAMYFCASSDTFYGYTFGSGTRLTVV.

J is TRBJ2-5 and V is TRBV2, with D maybe TRBD1 (6 bases). The V gene lost 2 bases and the J gene lost 2 bases, with 27 bases spanning the gap. The CDR3 covers 20 residues. Germline CDR1 and CDR2: SNHLY and FYNNEI. The CDR3 region has the DNA TGTGCCAGCAGTGAAAGACGACTCTCCTCCCTCCGGGACAAACAAGAGACCCAGTACTTC. Residues: CASSERRLSSLRDKQETQYF.

This clone was counted a single time. V gene TRBV7-2 combines with J gene TRBJ2-7; possible D gene TRBD1, 5 bases. The CDR3 has 15 residues. Germline V CDR1 and CDR2: SGHTA, FQGNSA. V was clipped by 3 bases and J by 3 bases, with 15 bases between them. CDR3 DNA: TGTGCCAGCAGCTTTAAGACAGCTGGCAACTACGAGCAGTACTTC. The encoded protein is CASSFKTAGNYEQYF.

This chain connects TRBV9 to TRBJ2-1, with a tentative D call TRBD1 (6 bases). The CDR3 totals 17 residues. From germline, CDR1 is SGDLS and CDR2 YYNGEE. Deletions cut 2 bases from V and 2 bases from J, with 17 bases between. CDR3: CASSVSVGGRAYNEQFF. Here the CDR3 DNA reads TGTGCCAGCAGCGTGAGTGTTGGGGGCAGGGCCTACAATGAGCAGTTCTTC. Looking up the rest from reference TRBV9 and TRBJ2-1 gives the full variable domain: DSGVTQTPKHLITATGQRVTLRCSPRSGDLSVYWYQQSLDQGLQFLIQYYNGEERAKGNILERFSAQQFPDLHSELNLSSLELGDSALYFCASSVSVGGRAYNEQFFGPGTRLTVL.

This clone was counted only a few times. The V call is TRBV7-9, the J call TRBJ2-5; possible D gene TRBD1, 6 bases. Trimming left V 1 base short and J 7 bases short, with 22 bases between. Germline V gene lookup returns CDR1 SEHNR and CDR2 FQNEAQ (reference sequence). The CDR3 runs to 17 residues. This chain's CDR3 is CASSLEGDPGFWGTQYF. In nucleotides, the CDR3 is TGTGCCAGCAGCTTAGAGGGGGACCCGGGTTTTTGGGGGACCCAGTACTTC.

V is TRBV5-1 and J is TRBJ1-2; 9 positions match TRBD1. The CDR3 is made up of 13 amino acids. V lost 4 bases to trimming and J lost 8 bases; unmatched junction nucleotides: 6. In germline, CDR1 is SGHRS, CDR2 YFSETQ. The CDR3 loop is CASSLQGAEGYTF. CDR3 nucleotides: TGCGCCAGCAGCCTACAGGGGGCGGAGGGCTACACCTTC. The full variable domain, in which reference TRBV5-1 and TRBJ1-2 provide the parts outside the CDR3, is KAGVTQTPRYLIKTRGQQVTLSCSPISGHRSVSWYQQTPGQGLQFLFEYFSETQRNKGNFPGRFSGRQFSNSRSEMNVSTLELGDSALYLCASSLQGAEGYTFGSGTRLTVV.

This clone has a single count. The V and J genes are TRBV7-8 and TRBJ1-1; D unresolved. This CDR3 comprises 16 residues. Germline loops: CDR1 SGHVS, CDR2 FQNEAQ. Trimming took off 3 bases at V and 3 bases at J, with 17 bases between the two ends. CDR3 sequence reads: CASSFTRRGRDTEAFF. The CDR3 DNA reads TGTGCCAGCAGCTTCACGCGCCGGGGAAGAGACACTGAAGCTTTCTTT.

This clone was counted a few times. The gene calls are TRBV2 and TRBJ1-1; a possible D gene is TRBD1 (5 bases). CDR1 SNHLY and CDR2 FYNNEI come from the germline V gene. The CDR3 spans 12 residues. The V and J ends lost 8 bases and 4 bases respectively, with 11 bases between them. In nucleotides, the CDR3 is TGTGCCAGCCAGGGTACCGGCACTGAAGCTTTCTTT. It is translated as CASQGTGTEAFF. Variable domain in full (rest from reference TRBV2 and TRBJ1-1): EPEVTQTPSHQVTQMGQEVILRCVPISNHLYFYWYRQILGQKVEFLVSFYNNEISEKSEIFDDQFSVERPDGSNFTLKIRSTKLEDSAMYFCASQGTGTEAFFGQGTRLTVV.

V gene TRBV7-9 combines with J gene TRBJ2-1, with 10 bases that match TRBD2. In germline, CDR1 is SEHNR, CDR2 FQNEAQ (reference sequence). The junction had 12 bases not matched to a gene; V was cut back by 3 bases and J by 10 bases. The CDR3 length is 16 residues. The DNA for the CDR3 is TGTGCCAGCAGCTTTGGTCTCAGCGGGGGGGCGGAGGAGCAGTTCTTC. It translates to CASSFGLSGGAEEQFF.

This clone was detected only a few times. The chain couples TRBV6-1 to TRBJ1-3; D uncertain. V was trimmed by 3 bases and J by 0 bases, leaving 9 bases between them. CDR1 MNHNS and CDR2 SASEGT come from the germline V gene. There are 15 residues in the CDR3. In DNA, the CDR3 is TGTGCCAGCAGTGATACCAGTTCCTCTGGAAACACCATATATTTT. Encoded protein: CASSDTSSSGNTIYF.

This chain connects TRBV11-3 to TRBJ2-5; possible D gene TRBD2, 5 bases. Looked up from germline, CDR1 is SGHNT and CDR2 is YENEEA. The CDR3 consists of 14 residues. With 2 bases removed from V and 5 bases from J, the gap between germline ends came to 12 bases. In DNA form, the CDR3 reads TGTGCCAGCAGCTTATCAGACTATGGGGAGACCCAGTACTTC. It encodes CASSLSDYGETQYF.

This clone was found a few times. The V call is TRBV19, the J call TRBJ2-1; 12 bases line up with TRBD2. CDR1 is LNHDA, CDR2 SQIVND, per germline (reference sequence). V shed 3 bases and J 4 bases; nucleotides not matched to a gene: 4. The CDR3 has 16 amino acids. CDR3 DNA: TGTGCCAGTAGTATCAGGACTAGCGGGACGTACAATGAGCAGTTCTTC. Its protein is CASSIRTSGTYNEQFF.

The chain combines TRBV9 with TRBJ1-3, with 7 nucleotides matching TRBD1. V lost 4 bases and J lost 2; bases outside the gene matches: 3. Germline CDR1 reads SGDLS; CDR2 reads YYNGEE. The CDR3 totals 14 residues. CDR3 residues: CASSPTGTGNTIYF. The CDR3 DNA follows: TGTGCCAGCAGCCCGACAGGGACTGGAAACACCATATATTTT.

About this clone: Other DNA sequences within the sample encode an identical CDR3. The gene calls are TRBV15 and TRBJ2-2; 8 bases agree with TRBD2. The germline gives CDR1 LNHNV, CDR2 YYDKDF (reference sequence). The CDR3 sequence is 18 residues long. Trimming cost V 3 bases and J 5 bases; bases outside gene matches: 14. CDR3 nucleotides: TGTGCCACCAGCAGCCCAGTAGGAGCGGGAGATGGGACCGGGGAGCTGTTTTTT. Its translation: CATSSPVGAGDGTGELFF.